This note documents a single T cell receptor beta chain sequence. The protocol was immunoSEQ multiplex PCR, while the TCRdb copy is restricted to in-frame clones and leaves out a portion. The profile covers some 70,000 clones, with around 80% appearing a single time and approximately 14% taken by the ten largest. The CDR3 loop spans 10 amino acids. Germline V gene sequence: CDR1 GTSNPN, CDR2 SVGIG (reference sequence). With 5 bases removed from V and 4 bases from J, the gap between germline ends came to 6 bases. The data derive from a study of control samples from healthy donors and cancer patients. V is TRBV30 and J is TRBJ2-7, with D perhaps TRBD2 (6 bases). Sequencing was carried out using blood. This TCR was recovered from a man aged 55 to 70 in good health. The CDR3: CAWGRYEQYF. CDR3 nucleotide sequence: TGTGCCTGGGGGAGGTACGAGCAGTACTTC.